This T cell receptor beta chain came from a study of CD8 T cells in ankylosing spondylitis. TCRdb re-analysed the 5' RACE reads in MiXCR, keeping a single row per CDR3 protein. Found here are about 240,000 distinct CDR3 sequences, 7.5% to 9% of them singletons; the top ten hold 6.8%. Losses at the gene ends were 8 bases for V and 2 bases for J; bases not matched to a gene: 5. Germline V gene sequence: CDR1 SEHNR, CDR2 FQNEAQ (reference sequence). The CDR3 totals 13 residues. Only a few counts were recorded for this clonotype. Sequences were obtained from blood, either unsorted or a sorted T cell fraction (not recorded which). This sequence originates from a male donor with ankylosing spondylitis or in good health (not recorded which). J is TRBJ2-5 and V is TRBV7-9; 7 nucleotides agree with TRBD1. CDR3 DNA: TGTGCCAGCCGCCGGGACAGACAAGAGACCCAGTACTTC. It encodes CASRRDRQETQYF.